The 25 T cell receptor beta chains reported below all come from one sample, sequenced in a study of read filtering for tumor transcriptome and immune sequencing. The library was built from approximately 400 ng RNA with molecular barcoded adaptors for alpha/delta and beta/gamma chains. Each CDR3 protein is one row after TCRdb ran MiXCR on the reads. The table has 40,000 to 50,000 distinct CDR3 sequences, approximately 19% seen once. Material: a population of CD138-negative cells sorted from bone marrow. The receptors were sampled from a donor at least 40 years old with multiple myeloma.

This clonotype appeared many times. This chain links TRBV6-6 with TRBJ2-5; 9 nucleotides align to TRBD2. Germline V lookup: CDR1 MNHNY, CDR2 SVGAGI (reference sequence). The V gene end was trimmed by 7 bases and the J gene end by 5 bases; junction bases not matched to a gene: 11. This CDR3 is 15 amino acids long. The CDR3 DNA reads as TGTGCCAGCAATGGCGGCGGGAGGGGTTCTGAGACCCAGTACTTC. This encodes CASNGGGRGSETQYF.

This clonotype was seen at least ten times. J is TRBJ2-7 and V is TRBV4-1; the match to TRBD1 covers 11 bases. After removal of 2 bases from V and 2 bases from J, the junction contained 2 bases not matched to a gene. This CDR3 has 15 amino acids. Per germline, CDR1 MGHRA and CDR2 YSYEKL. The CDR3 nucleotides are TGCGCCAGCAGCCAACCGGGACAGGGGGCCTACGAGCAGTACTTC. Translation: CASSQPGQGAYEQYF.

This clonotype has a count of ten or more. This rearrangement joins TRBV2 to TRBJ1-1, with TRBD1 identical over 7 bases. The CDR3 has 13 amino acids. Germline V gene data show CDR1 as SNHLY and CDR2 as FYNNEI. With V trimmed by 8 bases and J by 4 bases, 7 bases remained unmatched. The CDR3 here is CASGRQGGTEAFF. Written as DNA, the CDR3 is TGTGCCAGCGGGAGACAGGGTGGCACTGAAGCTTTCTTT.

The J gene is TRBJ2-3, the V gene TRBV29-1; no clear D. Trimming removed 6 bases at V and 4 bases at J, with 14 bases between. There are 13 residues in the CDR3. Looked up from germline, CDR1 is SQVTM and CDR2 is ANQGSEA. The CDR3 DNA follows: TGCAGCGTCCCAAAATTCGCGGCAGATACGCAGTATTTT. Translated, it gives CSVPKFAADTQYF.

This clonotype was recorded at least ten times. The chain joins TRBV12-3 or TRBV12-4 to TRBJ2-5; 11 bases match TRBD1. This CDR3 is 15 amino acids long. J lost 9 bases, V lost 5 bases, and 11 bases had no gene match. CDR3 in DNA: TGTGCCAGCAGTCCACGGACAGGGGGCAAAATGGCCCAGTACTTC. It translates to CASSPRTGGKMAQYF.

This clonotype was counted once. This clone may be a read error of a much larger clone one base away. J is TRBJ1-1 and V is TRBV9; no firm D call. The CDR3 runs 14 residues. Germline CDR1 reads SGDLS; CDR2 reads YYNGEE. V gave up 0 bases and J gave up 4 bases, with 10 bases separating them. The CDR3 coding sequence is TGTGCCAGCAGCGTAGATCCGGACCTCACTGAAGCTTTCTTT. This encodes CASSVDPDLTEAFF.

This clonotype appeared a few times. The chain uses TRBV7-2 and TRBJ2-3, with D possibly matching TRBD1 (6 bases). V was trimmed by 7 bases and J by 8 bases, leaving 19 bases between them. The CDR3 loop spans 14 amino acids. The germline V gene has CDR1 SGHTA and CDR2 FQGNSA. The DNA of the CDR3 is TGTGCCAGCATCCCGACCAACAGGGTCAGTACGCAGTATTTT. Amino acid sequence: CASIPTNRVSTQYF. The variable domain in full, with the rest retrieved from reference TRBV7-2 and TRBJ2-3, is GAGVSQSPSNKVTEKGKDVELRCDPISGHTALYWYRQSLGQGLEFLIYFQGNSAPDKSGLPSDRFSAERTGGSVSTLTIQRTQQEDSAVYLCASIPTNRVSTQYFGPGTRLTVL.

This clonotype was detected ten times or more. The chain is built from TRBV5-6 and TRBJ2-3; 11 bases fit TRBD2. Per the germline V gene, CDR1 is SGHDT and CDR2 is YYEEEE. This CDR3 has 16 amino acids. Trimming cost V 6 bases and J 3 bases; bases outside gene matches: 9. This chain's CDR3 is CASTFLLAGVTDTQYF. The CDR3 DNA reads TGTGCCAGCACCTTTTTACTAGCGGGAGTTACAGATACGCAGTATTTT. Combining the CDR3 with reference TRBV5-6 and TRBJ2-3 gives the whole variable domain DAGVTQSPTHLIKTRGQQVTLRCSPKSGHDTVSWYQQALGQGPQFIFQYYEEEERQRGNFPDRFSGHQFPNYSSELNVNALLLGDSALYLCASTFLLAGVTDTQYFGPGTRLTVL.

This clonotype was counted many times. The V gene is TRBV7-9, the J gene TRBJ2-2; D unclear. Trimming stripped 8 bases from V and 1 base from J, with 8 bases between. The CDR3 length is 13 residues. Germline V lookup: CDR1 SEHNR, CDR2 FQNEAQ (reference sequence). The CDR3 region is CASPLKNTGELFF. CDR3 DNA: TGTGCCAGCCCACTGAAGAACACCGGGGAGCTGTTTTTT.

This clonotype was seen repeatedly, ten times or more. The rearrangement links TRBV9 to TRBJ2-3; TRBD1 is a possible D gene (5 bases). V dropped 0 bases and J dropped 4 bases, with 12 bases sitting between them. Per the germline V gene, CDR1 is SGDLS and CDR2 is YYNGEE. The CDR3 sequence is 15 residues long. The CDR3 region is CASSVGGAASDTQYF. CDR3 in DNA: TGTGCCAGCAGCGTAGGGGGCGCGGCCTCAGATACGCAGTATTTT.

This clonotype was observed at least ten times. The chain joins TRBV14 to TRBJ2-2; D gene ambiguous. Trimming pared 5 bases from V and 3 bases from J, leaving 22 bases between. CDR3 length equals 18 residues. Germline values: CDR1 SGHDN, CDR2 FVKESK. CDR3 protein: CASSFRPFTTGDTGELFF. CDR3 in DNA: TGTGCCAGCAGCTTCCGTCCCTTTACGACTGGAGACACCGGGGAGCTGTTTTTT.

The CDR3: CASSLIRGNEQFF. The CDR3 DNA is TGTGCCAGCAGCTTAATACGGGGAAATGAGCAGTTCTTC. V usage is TRBV7-8 and J usage is TRBJ2-1; perhaps TRBD2 as D (5 bases). Per germline, CDR1 SGHVS and CDR2 FQNEAQ. V lost 2 bases to trimming and J lost 7 bases, with 9 bases between them. CDR3 length equals 13 residues.

There are many counts of this clonotype. The V gene is TRBV29-1, the J gene TRBJ2-3; TRBD2 matches 12 bases. V gave up 1 base and J gave up 5 bases; unmatched junction bases: 1. The CDR3 has 14 amino acids. CDR1 SQVTM and CDR2 ANQGSEA come from the germline V gene. In nucleotides, the CDR3 is TGCAGCGTTGAAGCTAGCGGGAGGGGAGATACGCAGTATTTT. Encoded protein: CSVEASGRGDTQYF.

This clonotype was observed many times. The chain joins TRBV27 to TRBJ2-7, with a possible D match to TRBD1 (7 bases). V shed 7 bases and J shed 3 bases, with 22 bases lying between them. The CDR3 has 16 amino acids. Germline V CDR1 and CDR2: MNHEY, SMNVEV (reference sequence). CDR3 protein: CASTLLAGQRFYEQYF. The CDR3 coding sequence is TGTGCCAGCACCCTATTGGCGGGACAGAGATTCTACGAGCAGTACTTC.

About this clonotype: One base away lies a much larger clone, so this may be a sequencing read error. This chain uses TRBV6-1 with TRBJ2-1; D might be TRBD2 (6 bases). Germline V gene data show CDR1 as MNHNS and CDR2 as SASEGT. The CDR3 runs 17 residues. Trimming cost V 6 bases and J 9 bases, with 27 bases left between them. In DNA, the CDR3 is TGTGCCAGCAGCCCTGGACTAACGGGGTTTGGGTTCACTGAGCAGTTCTTC. It is translated as CASSPGLTGFGFTEQFF.

To note about this clonotype: A much larger clone differs by one base, so this may be a read error. The J gene is TRBJ2-7, the V gene TRBV27; TRBD2 is a possible D gene (6 bases). The length of the CDR3 is 16 residues. Per germline, CDR1 MNHEY and CDR2 SMNVEV (reference sequence). The CDR3 DNA sequence: TGTGCCAGCACTAAAGGATGGGGAGGTAGCTCCTACCAGCAGTACTTC. Translated: CASTKGWGGSSYQQYF.

A note on this clonotype: One base away lies a much larger clone, so this may be a sequencing read error. This chain connects TRBV5-1 to TRBJ2-4; perhaps TRBD1 as D (5 bases). The CDR3 spans 19 residues. The V gene's germline CDR1 is SGHRS and CDR2 YFSETQ. The CDR3 here is CASSLSNRMEGAAKSIQYF. CDR3 sequence (DNA): TGCGCCAGCAGCCTTTCGAACCGAATGGAAGGGGCAGCCAAAAGCATTCAGTACTTC.

This clonotype was found many times. The V and J genes are TRBV20-1 and TRBJ2-5; the D gene could be TRBD1 or TRBD2 (7 bases each). Germline values: CDR1 DFQATT, CDR2 SNEGSKA (reference sequence). The CDR3 extends over 14 amino acids. V was cut by 6 bases and J by 2 bases, with 16 bases left in between. The CDR3 sequence is CSAAGQLSQETQYF. The DNA for the CDR3 is TGCAGTGCAGCGGGACAGTTGAGTCAAGAGACCCAGTACTTC.

CDR3 bases: TGTGCCAGCAGCCTCGGGACCGTTCCCCACCAGTACTTC. The encoded protein is CASSLGTVPHQYF. V usage is TRBV11-2 and J usage is TRBJ2-5; D may be TRBD1 or TRBD2 (5 bases each). The germline gives CDR1 SGHAT, CDR2 FQNNGV. Trimming took 5 bases from V and 10 from J, leaving 17 bases between them. The CDR3 length is 13 residues.

This clonotype has at least ten counts. CDR3: CATSDLRRGRTGSDTQYF. The CDR3 DNA reads as TGTGCCACCAGTGATTTGCGAAGGGGTCGGACAGGGTCAGATACGCAGTATTTT. This chain connects TRBV24-1 to TRBJ2-3; 8 bases align to TRBD1. The CDR3 spans 18 residues. The V gene end was trimmed by 0 bases and the J gene end by 4 bases; junction bases not matched to a gene: 11. CDR1 and CDR2 from the germline V gene are KGHDR and SFDVKD.

Many counts were recorded for this clonotype. The chain combines TRBV7-9 with TRBJ2-1; no clear D gene. CDR1 and CDR2 (germline): SEHNR, FQNEAQ (reference sequence). The CDR3 contains 16 residues. V shed 1 base and J shed 7 bases, with 17 bases lying between them. The CDR3 reads CASSLGGKPSKNEQFF. The CDR3 DNA is TGTGCCAGCAGCTTAGGGGGAAAACCTTCGAAAAATGAGCAGTTCTTC. Full variable domain (outside the CDR3, taken from reference TRBV7-9 and TRBJ2-1): DTGVSQNPRHKITKRGQNVTFRCDPISEHNRLYWYRQTLGQGPEFLTYFQNEAQLEKSRLLSDRFSAERPKGSFSTLEIQRTEQGDSAMYLCASSLGGKPSKNEQFFGPGTRLTVL.

There are many counts of this clonotype. The V call is TRBV5-5, the J call TRBJ2-1; TRBD2 matches 11 bases. Trimming at V came to 3 bases and at J to 7 bases, leaving 18 bases not matched to a gene. This CDR3 has 19 residues. Germline CDR1 is SGHKS and CDR2 is YYEKEE (reference sequence). Here the CDR3 DNA reads TGTGCCAGCAGCTCGAGCGGACTAGCGGGTCAGGGTAAGAGGAATGAGCAGTTCTTC. It is translated as CASSSSGLAGQGKRNEQFF.

This chain joins TRBV14 and TRBJ1-5; 7 nucleotides agree with TRBD1. The ends lost 1 base at V and 4 bases at J; junction bases unmatched: 4. The V gene's germline CDR1 is SGHDN and CDR2 FVKESK. The CDR3 loop spans 15 amino acids. The CDR3 here is CASSQGDSPNQPQHF. The CDR3 nucleotides are TGTGCCAGCAGCCAAGGGGACAGTCCAAATCAGCCCCAGCATTTT. The variable domain in full, completed from reference TRBV14 and TRBJ1-5, reads EAGVTQFPSHSVIEKGQTVTLRCDPISGHDNLYWYRRVMGKEIKFLLHFVKESKQDESGMPNNRFLAERTGGTYSTLKVQPAELEDSGVYFCASSQGDSPNQPQHFGDGTRLSIL.

This clonotype was seen repeatedly, ten times or more. The chain links TRBV10-3 to TRBJ2-6; D gene ambiguous. V was clipped by 8 bases and J by 1 base, with 6 bases between them. The CDR3 extends over 13 amino acids. Germline V gene lookup returns CDR1 ENHRY and CDR2 SYGVKD. Written as DNA, the CDR3 is TGTGCCATCGGGCTATCTGGGGCCAACGTCCTGACTTTC. Translation: CAIGLSGANVLTF.

The table lists this clonotype with many counts. This rearrangement joins TRBV20-1 to TRBJ1-1; TRBD1 is a possible D gene (6 bases). In germline, CDR1 is DFQATT, CDR2 SNEGSKA (reference sequence). With 1 base removed from V and 3 bases from J, the gap between germline ends came to 9 bases. The CDR3 consists of 13 residues. CDR3 coding DNA: TGCAGTGCTAGAGCGGCAGGGGACACTGAAGCTTTCTTT. Amino acid sequence: CSARAAGDTEAFF.